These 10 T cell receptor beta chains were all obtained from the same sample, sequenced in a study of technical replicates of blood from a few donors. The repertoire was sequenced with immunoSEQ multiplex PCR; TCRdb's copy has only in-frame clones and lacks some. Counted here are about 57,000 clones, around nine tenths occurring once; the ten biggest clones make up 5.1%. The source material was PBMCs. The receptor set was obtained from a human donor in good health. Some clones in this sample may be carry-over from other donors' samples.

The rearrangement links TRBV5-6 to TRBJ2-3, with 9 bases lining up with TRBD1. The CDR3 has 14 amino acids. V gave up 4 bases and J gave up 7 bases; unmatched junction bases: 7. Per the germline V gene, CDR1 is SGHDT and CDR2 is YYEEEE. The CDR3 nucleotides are TGTGCCAGCAGCGGGGACAGGGAGTCCTATACGCAGTATTTT. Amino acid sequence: CASSGDRESYTQYF.

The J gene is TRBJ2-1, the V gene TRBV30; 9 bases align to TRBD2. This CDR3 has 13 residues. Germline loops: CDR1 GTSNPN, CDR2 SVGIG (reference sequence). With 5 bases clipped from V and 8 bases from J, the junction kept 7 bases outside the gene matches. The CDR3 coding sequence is TGTGCCTGGGGATCCGGGACTAGCTATGAGCAGTTCTTC. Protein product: CAWGSGTSYEQFF.

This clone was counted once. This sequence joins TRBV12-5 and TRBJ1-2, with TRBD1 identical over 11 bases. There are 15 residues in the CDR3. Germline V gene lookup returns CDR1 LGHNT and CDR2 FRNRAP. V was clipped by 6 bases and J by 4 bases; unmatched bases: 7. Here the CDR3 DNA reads TGTGCTAGTGGCCCGGGACAGGGGGGCGGCTATGGCTACACCTTC. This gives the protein CASGPGQGGGYGYTF.

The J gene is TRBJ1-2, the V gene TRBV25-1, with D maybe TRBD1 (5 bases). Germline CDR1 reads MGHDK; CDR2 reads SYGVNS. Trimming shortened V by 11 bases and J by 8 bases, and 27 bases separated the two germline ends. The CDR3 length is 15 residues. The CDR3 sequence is CAANELGPRQWGYTF. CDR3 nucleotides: TGTGCCGCAAATGAGCTGGGGCCTAGGCAATGGGGCTACACCTTC.

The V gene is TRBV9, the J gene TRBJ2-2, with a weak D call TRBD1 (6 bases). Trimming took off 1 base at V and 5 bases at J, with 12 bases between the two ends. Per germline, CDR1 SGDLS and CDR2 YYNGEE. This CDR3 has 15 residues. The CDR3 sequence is CASSVSRGATGELFF. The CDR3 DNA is TGTGCCAGCAGCGTATCCAGGGGCGCGACCGGGGAGCTGTTTTTT.

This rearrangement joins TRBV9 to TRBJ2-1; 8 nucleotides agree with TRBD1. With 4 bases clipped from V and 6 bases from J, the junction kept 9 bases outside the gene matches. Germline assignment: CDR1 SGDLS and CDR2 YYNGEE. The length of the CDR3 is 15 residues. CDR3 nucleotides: TGTGCCAGCAGCCCCAGCACCACAGGGGGCAATGAGCAGTTCTTC. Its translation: CASSPSTTGGNEQFF.

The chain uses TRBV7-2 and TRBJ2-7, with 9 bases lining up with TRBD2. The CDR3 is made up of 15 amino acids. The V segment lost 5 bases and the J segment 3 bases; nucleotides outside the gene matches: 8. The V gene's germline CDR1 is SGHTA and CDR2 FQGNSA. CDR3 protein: CASSPKTSGRYEQYF. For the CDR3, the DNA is TGTGCCAGCAGCCCTAAGACTAGCGGACGCTACGAGCAGTACTTC.

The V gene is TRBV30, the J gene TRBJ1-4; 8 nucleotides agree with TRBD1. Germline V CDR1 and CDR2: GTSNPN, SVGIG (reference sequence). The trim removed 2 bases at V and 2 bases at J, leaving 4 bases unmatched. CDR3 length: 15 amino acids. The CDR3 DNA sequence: TGTGCCTGGAGTACAGGACAGGGCACTAATGAAAAACTGTTTTTT. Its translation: CAWSTGQGTNEKLFF.

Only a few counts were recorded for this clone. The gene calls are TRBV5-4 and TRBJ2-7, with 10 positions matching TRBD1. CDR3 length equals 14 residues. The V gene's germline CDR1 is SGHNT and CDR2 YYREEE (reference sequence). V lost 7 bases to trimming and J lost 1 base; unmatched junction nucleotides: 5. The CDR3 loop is CASRKDRGSYEQYF. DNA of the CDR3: TGTGCCAGCCGAAAGGACAGGGGGTCCTACGAGCAGTACTTC. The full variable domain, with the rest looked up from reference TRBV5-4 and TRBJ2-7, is ETGVTQSPTHLIKTRGQQVTLRCSSQSGHNTVSWYQQALGQGPQFIFQYYREEENGRGNFPPRFSGLQFPNYSSELNVNALELDDSALYLCASRKDRGSYEQYFGPGTRLTVT.

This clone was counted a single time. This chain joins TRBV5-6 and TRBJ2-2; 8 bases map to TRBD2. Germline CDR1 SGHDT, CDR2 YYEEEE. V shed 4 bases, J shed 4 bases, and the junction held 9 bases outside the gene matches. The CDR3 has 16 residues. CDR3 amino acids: CASSLRGGRFTGELFF. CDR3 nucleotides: TGTGCCAGCAGCCTGCGGGGCGGGAGGTTCACCGGGGAGCTGTTTTTT.